This TCR beta chain was recovered during a study of Ad26.COV2.S vaccination and SARS-CoV-2 variants. Method: immunoSEQ multiplex PCR; TCRdb's copy keeps in-frame clones and lacks some. Among roughly 300,000 clones, roughly 89% were seen once, and the ten largest hold 5%. The treatment is: around 19 received Ad26.COV2.S at low or high dose, single or two shots; several received placebo; per-sample allocation not given. Samples came from day 63 after the first vaccine or placebo injection. The sample consisted of peripheral blood, taken in a trial of Ad26.COV2.S vaccine versus placebo. The source of this sequence is a person aged 18 to 59 who received the Ad26.COV2.S COVID-19 vaccine or a placebo.

The CDR3 here is CASSLQQGNTEAFF. In DNA form, the CDR3 reads TGTGCCAGTAGTCTCCAACAGGGAAACACTGAAGCTTTCTTT. This rearrangement joins TRBV19 to TRBJ1-1; TRBD1 is a possible D gene (6 bases). Germline V CDR1 and CDR2: LNHDA, SQIVND (reference sequence). This CDR3 has 14 amino acids. Deletions cut 5 bases from V and 2 bases from J, with 12 bases between.